The 3 T cell receptor beta chains listed next were all sequenced from one sample in a study of Graves' ophthalmopathy and Graves' hyperthyroidism. RNA transcripts provided the template for amplifying TCR beta CDR3 regions. Second-round multiplex PCR followed a first-round RT-PCR using HTBI primers. A single record per CDR3 protein comes from TCRdb applying MiXCR to the multiplex PCR reads. The sample lists about 1.1 million distinct CDR3 sequences, about 36% occurring once. The source material was peripheral blood or thyroid tissue (not recorded which). These receptor sequences come from an adult man with Graves' hyperthyroidism.

This chain links TRBV4-3 with TRBJ2-7; 7 bases are shared with TRBD1. This CDR3 region has 14 residues. V dropped 1 base and J dropped 2; count of bases not matched to a gene: 2. Germline CDR1 is LGHNA and CDR2 is YSLEER. This chain's CDR3 is CASSQGGQAYEQYF. The CDR3, as DNA: TGCGCCAGCAGCCAAGGAGGACAGGCCTACGAGCAGTACTTC.

The chain carries TRBV4-1 and TRBJ2-5, with 8 bases matching TRBD1. The CDR3 spans 13 residues. The junction had 4 bases not matched to a gene; V was cut back by 5 bases and J by 5 bases. Germline values: CDR1 MGHRA, CDR2 YSYEKL. For the CDR3, the DNA is TGCGCCAGCAGCTACCGGACAGGGGAGACCCAGTACTTC. Translated, it gives CASSYRTGETQYF.

This rearrangement joins TRBV11-2 to TRBJ2-5, with D perhaps given as TRBD1 or TRBD2 (7 bases each). Germline values: CDR1 SGHAT, CDR2 FQNNGV. The CDR3 contains 17 residues. V lost 3 bases to trimming and J lost 2 bases, with 19 bases between them. CDR3 region: CASSFTGARGHQETQYF. As DNA, the CDR3 is TGTGCCAGCAGCTTTACAGGGGCGCGGGGGCATCAAGAGACCCAGTACTTC.